This is a list of T cell receptor beta chains from one sample in a study of CD8 T cells in ankylosing spondylitis. MiXCR, applied by TCRdb to the 5' RACE reads, yields one record per CDR3 protein. This table has approximately 300,000 distinct CDR3 sequences, approximately 8% appearing once. The sequenced material came from blood, either unsorted or a sorted T cell fraction (not recorded which). The receptors come from a male donor with ankylosing spondylitis. Each CDR3 is given with its conserved first and last residue. Fields, in order: CDR3 protein, CDR3 DNA, J gene, D gene, clone size, V gene. A D gene is named only where the DNA matches it firmly. Where a row states a size, it is once, few, many or the class of an expanded clone; other rows omit it.

cdr3_aa: CAISARGIGGTGELFF
cdr3_nt: TGTGCCATCAGTGCCAGGGGGATCGGCGGCACCGGGGAGCTGTTTTTT
j_call: TRBJ2-2
d_call: TRBD1
clone_size: few
v_call: TRBV10-3

cdr3_aa: CASSQGAAQFYSNQPQHF
cdr3_nt: TGCGCCAGCAGCCAAGGGGCCGCGCAGTTCTATAGCAATCAGCCCCAGCATTTT
j_call: TRBJ1-5
d_call: .
clone_size: .
v_call: TRBV4-1

cdr3_aa: CASSQTSSQETQYF
cdr3_nt: TGTGCCAGCAGCCAGACTAGCAGCCAAGAGACCCAGTACTTC
j_call: TRBJ2-5
d_call: TRBD2
clone_size: .
v_call: TRBV9

cdr3_aa: CASSWGPITDTQYF
cdr3_nt: TGTGCCAGCAGTTGGGGGCCCATCACAGATACGCAGTATTTT
j_call: TRBJ2-3
d_call: .
clone_size: .
v_call: TRBV27

cdr3_aa: CSTYRGGNTEAFF
cdr3_nt: TGCAGCACGTACAGGGGTGGCAACACTGAAGCTTTCTTT
j_call: TRBJ1-1
d_call: TRBD1
clone_size: .
v_call: TRBV29-1

cdr3_aa: CSDRDLISSYEQYF
cdr3_nt: TGCAGTGATAGGGACTTAATTAGCTCCTACGAGCAGTACTTC
j_call: TRBJ2-7
d_call: .
clone_size: few
v_call: TRBV20-1

cdr3_aa: CATSPPSHNEQFF
cdr3_nt: TGTGCCACCAGCCCCCCGAGTCACAATGAGCAGTTCTTC
j_call: TRBJ2-1
d_call: .
clone_size: many
v_call: TRBV15

cdr3_aa: CASSLTSGNYNEQFF
cdr3_nt: TGTGCCAGCAGCTTGACTAGCGGGAATTACAATGAGCAGTTCTTC
j_call: TRBJ2-1
d_call: TRBD2
clone_size: many
v_call: TRBV3-1

cdr3_aa: CSVELPPGSYNEQFF
cdr3_nt: TGCAGCGTTGAACTCCCCCCGGGGTCCTACAATGAGCAGTTCTTC
j_call: TRBJ2-1
d_call: .
clone_size: many
v_call: TRBV29-1

cdr3_aa: CASSPRGGLTTGYTF
cdr3_nt: TGTGCCAGCAGTCCCCGGGGCGGACTGACGACGGGCTACACCTTC
j_call: TRBJ1-2
d_call: .
clone_size: few
v_call: TRBV12-3/TRBV12-4

cdr3_aa: CSARAISGANVLTF
cdr3_nt: TGCAGTGCTAGAGCGATCTCTGGGGCCAACGTCCTGACTTTC
j_call: TRBJ2-6
d_call: .
clone_size: many
v_call: TRBV20-1

cdr3_aa: CSAAPDALSYNEQFF
cdr3_nt: TGCAGCGCAGCCCCAGACGCCCTCTCCTACAATGAGCAGTTCTTC
j_call: TRBJ2-1
d_call: .
clone_size: many
v_call: TRBV29-1

cdr3_aa: CASSFIVPGLAKNIQYF
cdr3_nt: TGTGCCAGCAGTTTCATAGTTCCGGGACTAGCCAAAAACATTCAGTACTTC
j_call: TRBJ2-4
d_call: .
clone_size: .
v_call: TRBV28

cdr3_aa: CASSFQGSQFF
cdr3_nt: TGTGCCAGCAGCTTTCAGGGGTCCCAGTTCTTC
j_call: TRBJ2-1
d_call: .
clone_size: few
v_call: TRBV5-5

cdr3_aa: CSADPSGRRRTDTQYF
cdr3_nt: TGCAGCGCCGACCCCAGCGGGAGGAGACGTACAGATACGCAGTATTTT
j_call: TRBJ2-3
d_call: TRBD2
clone_size: .
v_call: TRBV29-1

cdr3_aa: CASSLVGGKRETYEQYF
cdr3_nt: TGTGCCAGCAGCTTAGTGGGGGGGAAGCGGGAGACCTACGAGCAGTACTTC
j_call: TRBJ2-7
d_call: TRBD2
clone_size: .
v_call: TRBV7-2

cdr3_aa: CASSPYAGTSGRSRTQYF
cdr3_nt: TGTGCCAGCTCACCATACGCCGGGACTAGCGGGAGGTCGCGTACGCAGTATTTT
j_call: TRBJ2-3
d_call: TRBD2
clone_size: .
v_call: TRBV18

cdr3_aa: CASNTGDGYTF
cdr3_nt: TGTGCCAGCAATACAGGGGATGGCTACACCTTC
j_call: TRBJ1-2
d_call: TRBD1
clone_size: few
v_call: TRBV12-3/TRBV12-4

cdr3_aa: CASSLWGQDRNEQFF
cdr3_nt: TGTGCCAGCAGCCTATGGGGACAGGACCGGAATGAGCAGTTCTTC
j_call: TRBJ2-1
d_call: TRBD1
clone_size: .
v_call: TRBV7-2

cdr3_aa: CSVEVAGGVQGTQYF
cdr3_nt: TGCAGCGTTGAAGTAGCGGGAGGTGTCCAGGGGACCCAGTACTTC
j_call: TRBJ2-5
d_call: TRBD2
clone_size: many
v_call: TRBV29-1

cdr3_aa: CASSRQGVRMSNEQFF
cdr3_nt: TGTGCCAGCAGCAGACAGGGGGTGAGGATGTCAAATGAGCAGTTCTTC
j_call: TRBJ2-1
d_call: TRBD1
clone_size: .
v_call: TRBV2

cdr3_aa: CASSRDATGELFF
cdr3_nt: TGTGCCAGCAGCCGTGACGCCACCGGGGAGCTGTTTTTT
j_call: TRBJ2-2
d_call: .
clone_size: few
v_call: TRBV7-3

cdr3_aa: CSASGQVEYEQYF
cdr3_nt: TGCAGTGCTTCGGGACAGGTTGAATACGAGCAGTACTTC
j_call: TRBJ2-7
d_call: TRBD1
clone_size: many
v_call: TRBV20-1

cdr3_aa: CASSPRLERQPQHF
cdr3_nt: TGTGCCAGTAGTCCCCGACTTGAGCGTCAGCCCCAGCATTTT
j_call: TRBJ1-5
d_call: .
clone_size: once
v_call: TRBV19

cdr3_aa: CASSRGGGGDTDTQYF
cdr3_nt: TGTGCCAGCAGCCGAGGAGGGGGAGGGGACACAGATACGCAGTATTTT
j_call: TRBJ2-3
d_call: .
clone_size: many
v_call: TRBV7-9

cdr3_aa: CSVGLAGDDEQFF
cdr3_nt: TGCAGCGTTGGGCTAGCGGGAGACGATGAGCAGTTCTTC
j_call: TRBJ2-1
d_call: TRBD2
clone_size: few
v_call: TRBV29-1

cdr3_aa: CASSESGTLRTEQFF
cdr3_nt: TGTGCCAGCAGTGAATCGGGAACCCTTAGAACCGAGCAGTTCTTC
j_call: TRBJ2-1
d_call: .
clone_size: many
v_call: TRBV2

cdr3_aa: CASSLTTSGRLEQYF
cdr3_nt: TGTGCCAGCAGCTTAACGACTAGCGGGAGGCTTGAGCAGTACTTC
j_call: TRBJ2-7
d_call: TRBD2
clone_size: many
v_call: TRBV7-2

cdr3_aa: CASSSTAGNTEAFF
cdr3_nt: TGTGCCAGCAGCTCCACCGCTGGGAACACTGAAGCTTTCTTT
j_call: TRBJ1-1
d_call: .
clone_size: .
v_call: TRBV7-3

cdr3_aa: CASILFGNQPQHF
cdr3_nt: TGTGCCAGCATTTTGTTTGGGAATCAGCCCCAGCATTTT
j_call: TRBJ1-5
d_call: .
clone_size: .
v_call: TRBV28

cdr3_aa: CASSSSSGTAGELFF
cdr3_nt: TGCGCCAGCAGCTCCTCTAGCGGGACGGCCGGGGAGCTGTTTTTT
j_call: TRBJ2-2
d_call: TRBD2
clone_size: few
v_call: TRBV5-1

cdr3_aa: CATSRELSPTNEKLFF
cdr3_nt: TGTGCCACCAGCAGAGAACTATCGCCAACTAATGAAAAACTGTTTTTT
j_call: TRBJ1-4
d_call: .
clone_size: .
v_call: TRBV15

cdr3_aa: CASSPTPSLQETQYF
cdr3_nt: TGTGCCAGCTCACCTACCCCTAGCCTCCAAGAGACCCAGTACTTC
j_call: TRBJ2-5
d_call: .
clone_size: few
v_call: TRBV18

cdr3_aa: CSARDSLGVSVHEQYF
cdr3_nt: TGCAGTGCTAGAGATTCCCTCGGGGTGTCGGTCCACGAGCAGTACTTC
j_call: TRBJ2-7
d_call: .
clone_size: few
v_call: TRBV20-1

cdr3_aa: CASSLGGNYVEQYF
cdr3_nt: TGTGCCAGCAGTCTCGGGGGGAACTACGTGGAGCAGTACTTC
j_call: TRBJ2-7
d_call: TRBD2
clone_size: few
v_call: TRBV6-1

cdr3_aa: CASSFRDRTMNTEAFF
cdr3_nt: TGCGCCAGCAGCTTCCGGGACAGAACCATGAACACTGAAGCTTTCTTT
j_call: TRBJ1-1
d_call: TRBD1
clone_size: many
v_call: TRBV5-1

cdr3_aa: CATSRGDSGGETQYF
cdr3_nt: TGTGCCACCAGCAGAGGGGACTCTGGAGGAGAGACCCAGTACTTC
j_call: TRBJ2-5
d_call: .
clone_size: few
v_call: TRBV15

cdr3_aa: CASSPLGDGNEQYF
cdr3_nt: TGCGCCAGCAGCCCCCTAGGGGACGGGAACGAGCAGTACTTC
j_call: TRBJ2-7
d_call: .
clone_size: many
v_call: TRBV4-3

cdr3_aa: CASSQDSSGLYEQYF
cdr3_nt: TGTGCCAGCAGCCAAGACTCGAGCGGTCTCTACGAGCAGTACTTC
j_call: TRBJ2-7
d_call: .
clone_size: .
v_call: TRBV4-2

cdr3_aa: CASSFRGFGQPQHF
cdr3_nt: TGTGCCAGCAGTTTCAGGGGTTTCGGTCAGCCCCAGCATTTT
j_call: TRBJ1-5
d_call: .
clone_size: .
v_call: TRBV12-3/TRBV12-4

cdr3_aa: CSAHGQGYVNEQFF
cdr3_nt: TGCAGTGCTCACGGACAGGGATATGTCAATGAGCAGTTCTTC
j_call: TRBJ2-1
d_call: TRBD1
clone_size: few
v_call: TRBV20-1

cdr3_aa: CASSDLSPGRASDTQYF
cdr3_nt: TGTGCCAGCAGTGATCTCAGCCCGGGGAGGGCCTCAGATACGCAGTATTTT
j_call: TRBJ2-3
d_call: TRBD2
clone_size: few
v_call: TRBV25-1